The 7 T cell receptor beta chains in this list originate from one sample, sequenced in a study of T cell repertoires in aging, cancer and after chemotherapy (dated by TCRdb to the late 2010s). These reads were obtained on an Illumina MiSeq. Using a mixed TRB-A/B primer pool, multiplex touch-down PCR amplified rearranged TRB sequences covering the V, D and J segments. In-frame beta chains were kept once TCRdb had trimmed the public reads at Q25 with fastp and called clones with MiXCR. Every entry covers one CDR3 protein and lists the most common genes and DNA from its rows. The sample has about 12,000 distinct CDR3 sequences on record, about 20% of them singletons. The ten largest clones capture more than 5% of the sample. TCR beta rearrangements were amplified from genomic DNA extracted from peripheral blood rather than from sorted cells or RNA. Sequencing was carried out using blood. These receptors all stem from a human donor in good health.

By share, this clonotype ranks as medium-sized. The chain links TRBV27 to TRBJ1-5, with TRBD1 as a possible D gene (6 bases). Germline V gives CDR1 MNHEY, CDR2 SMNVEV (reference sequence). The length of the CDR3 is 15 residues. V lost 5 bases, J lost 1 base, and 12 bases lay in between. CDR3 sequence reads: CASSPGHTSNQPQHF. The CDR3 DNA follows: TGTGCCAGCAGTCCGGGACACACGAGCAATCAGCCCCAGCATTTT.

The V gene is TRBV18, the J gene TRBJ1-5, with TRBD1 matching over 8 bases. The trim removed 0 bases at V and 5 bases at J, leaving 6 bases unmatched. CDR1 is KGHSH, CDR2 LQKENI, per germline. The CDR3 consists of 16 residues. The chain's CDR3 is CASSPPSGGIDQPQHF. CDR3 DNA sequence: TGTGCCAGCTCACCACCGTCAGGGGGCATTGATCAGCCCCAGCATTTT. The full variable domain, in which reference TRBV18 and TRBJ1-5 provide the parts outside the CDR3, is NAGVMQNPRHLVRRRGQEARLRCSPMKGHSHVYWYRQLPEEGLKFMVYLQKENIIDESGMPKERFSAEFPKEGPSILRIQQVVRGDSAAYFCASSPPSGGIDQPQHFGDGTRLSIL.

In the case of this clonotype: This could be a read error, since a much larger clone is one nucleotide away. The chain employs TRBV6-5 and TRBJ2-1; tentatively, D is TRBD1 (6 bases). The CDR3 has 13 residues. Germline CDR1 MNHEY, CDR2 SVGAGI. The V and J ends lost 6 bases and 2 bases respectively, with 8 bases between them. The CDR3 DNA sequence: TGTGCCAGCAGGGGGGACACCTACAATGAGCAGTTCTTC. Translation gives CASRGDTYNEQFF.

Judged by abundance, this clonotype is medium-sized. The chain has TRBV30 and TRBJ1-2; a possible D gene is TRBD1 (5 bases). The germline V gene encodes CDR1 GTSNPN and CDR2 SVGIG (reference sequence). The CDR3 totals 13 residues. V lost 0 bases and J 8 bases, leaving 13 bases between the germline ends. CDR3 in DNA: TGTGCCTGGAGTGTACCACCAGGGCCAGGCTACACCTTC. This gives the protein CAWSVPPGPGYTF.

This clonotype has more than one count but fewer than ten. This chain links TRBV12-3 or TRBV12-4 with TRBJ2-7; TRBD1 is a possible D gene (6 bases). V lost 5 bases, J lost 1 base, and 12 bases lay in between. The CDR3 has 14 amino acids. In DNA form, the CDR3 reads TGTGCCAGCAGTCCGATACAGGGTTCCTACGAGCAGTACTTC. It translates to CASSPIQGSYEQYF.

A remark on this clonotype: This may come from a read error, since a much larger clone is one base off. This chain joins TRBV5-4 and TRBJ2-1, with TRBD2 as a possible D gene (5 bases). The CDR3 has 17 amino acids. V was clipped by 0 bases and J by 5 bases, with 18 bases between them. Germline V gene sequence: CDR1 SGHNT, CDR2 YYREEE (reference sequence). The CDR3 loop reads CASSLANGWVGDNEQFF. CDR3 nucleotide sequence: TGTGCCAGCAGCTTGGCCAATGGTTGGGTCGGGGACAATGAGCAGTTCTTC. Complete variable domain (other parts from reference TRBV5-4 and TRBJ2-1): ETGVTQSPTHLIKTRGQQVTLRCSSQSGHNTVSWYQQALGQGPQFIFQYYREEENGRGNFPPRFSGLQFPNYSSELNVNALELDDSALYLCASSLANGWVGDNEQFFGPGTRLTVL.

There are many counts of this clonotype. The rearrangement links TRBV5-4 to TRBJ2-7; tentative D call: TRBD2 (7 bases). Deletions cut 6 bases from V and 0 bases from J, with 19 bases between. The length of the CDR3 is 16 residues. CDR1 is SGHNT and CDR2 is YYREEE in the germline V gene (reference sequence). CDR3 DNA sequence: TGTGCCAGCACCCAAGGGGGGGGGATGGACTCCTACGAGCAGTACTTC. It yields the protein CASTQGGGMDSYEQYF. The complete variable domain, with remaining parts taken from reference TRBV5-4 and TRBJ2-7, reads ETGVTQSPTHLIKTRGQQVTLRCSSQSGHNTVSWYQQALGQGPQFIFQYYREEENGRGNFPPRFSGLQFPNYSSELNVNALELDDSALYLCASTQGGGMDSYEQYFGPGTRLTVT.